This TCR beta chain was sequenced in a study of a mutant IDH1 vaccine in newly diagnosed glioma. Study-level information: Eight vaccine injections were given to patients in weeks 1, 3, 5, 7, 11, 15, 19 and 23. Patients' prior therapy spanned radiotherapy, temozolomide, or both; most underwent both.

Regarding time point: week 5, during vaccination. Doses of 300 ug of mutant IDH1 20-mer peptide were given with topical imiquimod. In every donor, the tumor was a new WHO grade 3 or 4 IDH1-mutant, ATRX-lost astrocytoma. The germline gives CDR1 SGHNT, CDR2 YYREEE (reference sequence). This CDR3 contains 16 residues. V lost 4 bases, J lost 0 bases, and 6 bases stayed unmatched. TCRdb keeps only in-frame clones here, not all; method: immunoSEQ multiplex PCR. Of around 46,000 clones in the sample, around 80% were seen once. The sample holds one count of this clone. Its antigen is as yet unknown. Sequencing used PBMCs, obtained from a glioma patient whose treatment included an IDH1 peptide vaccine. The receptor was derived from a man between 50 and 59 years old with glioma. The V and J genes are TRBV5-4 and TRBJ2-7, with 11 bases fitting TRBD2. The CDR3 region has the DNA TGTGCCAGCAGCCCGACTAGCGGGGTGAGCTCCTACGAGCAGTACTTC. Its protein is CASSPTSGVSSYEQYF. The full variable domain, in which reference TRBV5-4 and TRBJ2-7 provide the parts outside the CDR3, is ETGVTQSPTHLIKTRGQQVTLRCSSQSGHNTVSWYQQALGQGPQFIFQYYREEENGRGNFPPRFSGLQFPNYSSELNVNALELDDSALYLCASSPTSGVSSYEQYFGPGTRLTVT.